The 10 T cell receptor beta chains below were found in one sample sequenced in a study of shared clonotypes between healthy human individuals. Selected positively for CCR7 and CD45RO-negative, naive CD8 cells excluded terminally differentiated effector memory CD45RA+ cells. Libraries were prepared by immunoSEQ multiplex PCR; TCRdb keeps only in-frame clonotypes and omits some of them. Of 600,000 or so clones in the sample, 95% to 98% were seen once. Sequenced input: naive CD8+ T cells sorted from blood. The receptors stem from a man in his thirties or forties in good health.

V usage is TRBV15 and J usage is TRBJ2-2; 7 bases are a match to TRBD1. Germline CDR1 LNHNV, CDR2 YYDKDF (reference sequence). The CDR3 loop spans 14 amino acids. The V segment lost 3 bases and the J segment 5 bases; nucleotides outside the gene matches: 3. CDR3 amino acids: CATSSDRVTGELFF. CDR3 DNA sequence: TGTGCCACCAGCAGCGACAGGGTAACCGGGGAGCTGTTTTTT.

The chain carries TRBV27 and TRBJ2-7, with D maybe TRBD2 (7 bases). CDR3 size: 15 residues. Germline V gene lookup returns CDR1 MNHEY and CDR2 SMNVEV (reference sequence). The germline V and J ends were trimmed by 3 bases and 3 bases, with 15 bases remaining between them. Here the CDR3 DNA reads TGTGCCAGCAGTTTCGCGGGGGACACTCACTACGAGCAGTACTTC. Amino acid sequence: CASSFAGDTHYEQYF.

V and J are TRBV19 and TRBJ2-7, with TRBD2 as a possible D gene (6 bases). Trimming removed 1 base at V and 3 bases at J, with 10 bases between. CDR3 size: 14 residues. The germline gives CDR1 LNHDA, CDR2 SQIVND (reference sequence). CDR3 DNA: TGTGCCAGTAGTATAGTGGAGGGCGACTACGAGCAGTACTTC. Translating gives CASSIVEGDYEQYF.

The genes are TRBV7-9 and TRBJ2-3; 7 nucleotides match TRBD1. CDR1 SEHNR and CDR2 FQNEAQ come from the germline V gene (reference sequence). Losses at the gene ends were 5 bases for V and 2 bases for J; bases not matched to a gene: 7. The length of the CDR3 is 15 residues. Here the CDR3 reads CASSPRDRHTDTQYF. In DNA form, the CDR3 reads TGTGCCAGCAGCCCCCGGGACAGACACACAGATACGCAGTATTTT.

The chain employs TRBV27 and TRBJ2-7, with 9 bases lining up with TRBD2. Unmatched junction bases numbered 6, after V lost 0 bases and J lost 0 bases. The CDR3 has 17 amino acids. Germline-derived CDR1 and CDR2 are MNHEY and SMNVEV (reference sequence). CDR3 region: CASSLSAGGPTSYEQYF. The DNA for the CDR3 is TGTGCCAGCAGTTTATCGGCGGGAGGGCCAACCTCCTACGAGCAGTACTTC.

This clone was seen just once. CDR3: CASSHVGREQFF. The CDR3 bases are TGCGCCAGCAGCCACGTAGGGCGAGAGCAGTTCTTC. The chain recombines TRBV4-1 with TRBJ2-1; D remains unclear. Trimming cost V 3 bases and J 10 bases, with 10 bases left between them. The CDR3 runs 12 residues. Looked up from germline, CDR1 is MGHRA and CDR2 is YSYEKL.

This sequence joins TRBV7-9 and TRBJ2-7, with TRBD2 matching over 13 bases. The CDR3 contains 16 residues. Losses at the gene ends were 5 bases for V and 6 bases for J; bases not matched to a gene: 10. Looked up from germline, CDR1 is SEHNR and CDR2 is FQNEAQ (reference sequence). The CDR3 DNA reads TGTGCCAGCAGCCCGGGACTAGCGGGACGATGGGGCGAGCAGTACTTC. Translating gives CASSPGLAGRWGEQYF.

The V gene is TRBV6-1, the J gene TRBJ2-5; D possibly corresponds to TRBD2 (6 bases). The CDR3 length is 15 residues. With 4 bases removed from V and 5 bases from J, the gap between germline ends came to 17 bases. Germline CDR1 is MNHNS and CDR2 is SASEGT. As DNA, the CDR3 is TGTGCCAGCAGTGTCCGGGGGAGGTCATCGGAGACCCAGTACTTC. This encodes CASSVRGRSSETQYF.

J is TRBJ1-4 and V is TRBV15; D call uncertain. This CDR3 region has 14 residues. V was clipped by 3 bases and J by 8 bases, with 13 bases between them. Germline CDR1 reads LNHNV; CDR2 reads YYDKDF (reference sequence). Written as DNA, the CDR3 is TGTGCCACCAGCAGCGCTAGGGAGGTCGAAAAACTGTTTTTT. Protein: CATSSAREVEKLFF.

The CDR3 sequence: CASSQKASGRTRSYEQYF. CDR3 in DNA: TGTGCCAGCAGCCAAAAAGCTAGCGGGAGAACCCGGAGCTACGAGCAGTACTTC. This rearrangement joins TRBV14 to TRBJ2-7; 10 bases agree with TRBD2. This CDR3 has 18 residues. Germline V gene lookup returns CDR1 SGHDN and CDR2 FVKESK. J was trimmed by 3 bases and V by 2 bases; bases with no gene match: 13.